This T cell receptor (beta chain) was captured in a study of T cell responses to AZD1222 COVID-19 vaccine. Clones were sequenced by immunoSEQ multiplex PCR, and TCRdb holds only the in-frame ones, with some missing. The sample carries 54,000 or so clones, around 90% recorded once. The germline CDR1 and CDR2 sequences are MNHEY and SVGAGI. V lost 2 bases to trimming and J lost 3 bases; unmatched junction nucleotides: 2. CDR3 length equals 14 residues. This sequence originates from an adult in good health. The V and J genes are TRBV6-5 and TRBJ1-2; 8 bases agree with TRBD1. Sequences were derived from peripheral blood, sampled on day 0 of AZD1222 vaccination. This CDR3 is CASSYTRGHYGYTF. The CDR3 nucleotides are TGTGCCAGCAGTTACACCAGGGGGCACTATGGCTACACCTTC.